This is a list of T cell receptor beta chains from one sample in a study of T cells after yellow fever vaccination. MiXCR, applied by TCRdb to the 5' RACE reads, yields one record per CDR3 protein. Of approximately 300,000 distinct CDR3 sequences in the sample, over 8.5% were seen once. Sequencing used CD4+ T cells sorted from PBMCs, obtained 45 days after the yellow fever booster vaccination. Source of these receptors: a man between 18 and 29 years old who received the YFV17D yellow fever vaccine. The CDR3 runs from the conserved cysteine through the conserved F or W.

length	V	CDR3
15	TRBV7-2	CASSLEDRGGSPLHF
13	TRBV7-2	CASSWGLDQPQHF
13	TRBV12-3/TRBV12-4	CASRPGVTDTQYF
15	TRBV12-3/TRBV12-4	CASREAGARTGELFF
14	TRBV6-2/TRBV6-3	CASKRGSGGLEQFF
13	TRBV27	CASSKQGTDTQYF
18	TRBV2	CASSATKRGATSTDTQYF
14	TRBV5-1	CASSLGPEAGPAFF
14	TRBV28	CASSRPGQGYGYTF
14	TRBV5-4	CASADHGQGETQYF
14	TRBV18	CASSSGPGDGIQYF
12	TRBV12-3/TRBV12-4	CASTPGAGELFF
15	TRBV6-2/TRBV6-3	CASSGLPPYTDTQYF
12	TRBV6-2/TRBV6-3	CAIGGEADTQYF
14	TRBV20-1	CSAPKPVAGNTIYF
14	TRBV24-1	CATSAGEVAGELFF
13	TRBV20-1	CSALTGLAGTQYF
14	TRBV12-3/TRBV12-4	CASSPGPGTYGYTF
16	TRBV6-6	CASSYYPGQGGETQYF
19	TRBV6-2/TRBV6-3	CASTPRGRGATSSTDTQYF
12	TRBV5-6	CASSYGPTEAFF
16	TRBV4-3	CASSQGVSGGRDTQYF
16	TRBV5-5	CASRPSAGAYQETQYF
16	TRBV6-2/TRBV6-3	CASSYRWGTGGDEQFF
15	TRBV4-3	CASSQDRRTDYGYTF
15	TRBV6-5	CASRPTGQGSEKLFF
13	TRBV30	CAWSGTGKYGYTF
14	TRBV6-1	CASSDGGARYGYTF